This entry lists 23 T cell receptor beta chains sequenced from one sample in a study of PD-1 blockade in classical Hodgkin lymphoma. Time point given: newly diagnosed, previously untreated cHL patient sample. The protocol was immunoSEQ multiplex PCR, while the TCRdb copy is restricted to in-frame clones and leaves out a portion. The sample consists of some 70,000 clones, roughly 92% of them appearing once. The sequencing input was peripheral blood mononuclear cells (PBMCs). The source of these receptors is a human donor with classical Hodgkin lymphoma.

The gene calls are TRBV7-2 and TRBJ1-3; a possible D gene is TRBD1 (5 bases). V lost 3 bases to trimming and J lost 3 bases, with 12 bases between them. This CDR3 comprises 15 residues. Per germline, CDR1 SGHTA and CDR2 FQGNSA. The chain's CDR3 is CASSFRAGGGNTIYF. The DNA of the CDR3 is TGTGCCAGCAGCTTTCGAGCCGGGGGTGGAAACACCATATATTTT.

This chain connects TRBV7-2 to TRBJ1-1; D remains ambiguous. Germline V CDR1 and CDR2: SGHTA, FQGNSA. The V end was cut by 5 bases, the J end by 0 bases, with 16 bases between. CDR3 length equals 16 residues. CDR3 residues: CASSPSGGYMNTEAFF. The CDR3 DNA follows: TGTGCCAGCAGCCCGTCGGGTGGTTACATGAACACTGAAGCTTTCTTT.

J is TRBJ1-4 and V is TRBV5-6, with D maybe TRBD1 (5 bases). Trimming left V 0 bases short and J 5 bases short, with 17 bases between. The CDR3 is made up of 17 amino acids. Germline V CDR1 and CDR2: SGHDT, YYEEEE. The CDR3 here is CASSLDFAQGRNEKLFF. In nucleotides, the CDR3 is TGTGCCAGCAGCTTGGATTTTGCGCAGGGTAGAAATGAAAAACTGTTTTTT. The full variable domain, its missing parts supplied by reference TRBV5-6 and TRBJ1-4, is DAGVTQSPTHLIKTRGQQVTLRCSPKSGHDTVSWYQQALGQGPQFIFQYYEEEERQRGNFPDRFSGHQFPNYSSELNVNALLLGDSALYLCASSLDFAQGRNEKLFFGSGTQLSVL.

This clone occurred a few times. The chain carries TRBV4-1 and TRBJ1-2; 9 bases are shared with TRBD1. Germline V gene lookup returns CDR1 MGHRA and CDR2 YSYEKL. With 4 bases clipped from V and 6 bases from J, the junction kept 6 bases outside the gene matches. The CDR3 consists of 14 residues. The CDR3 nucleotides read TGCGCCAGCAGCCCACGGGGACAGGGTAATGGCTACACCTTC. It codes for CASSPRGQGNGYTF.

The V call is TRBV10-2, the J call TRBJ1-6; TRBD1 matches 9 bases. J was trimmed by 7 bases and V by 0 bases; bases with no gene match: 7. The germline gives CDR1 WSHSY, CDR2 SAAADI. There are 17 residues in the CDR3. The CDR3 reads CASSESTGGHRNSPLHF. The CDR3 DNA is TGCGCCAGCAGTGAGTCGACAGGGGGACATAGGAATTCACCCCTCCACTTT.

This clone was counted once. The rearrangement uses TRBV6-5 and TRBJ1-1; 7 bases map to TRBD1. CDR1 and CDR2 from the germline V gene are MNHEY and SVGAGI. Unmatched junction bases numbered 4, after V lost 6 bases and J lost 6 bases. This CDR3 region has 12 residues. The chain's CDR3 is CASSRGGPEAFF. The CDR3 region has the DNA TGTGCCAGCAGCAGGGGGGGCCCTGAAGCTTTCTTT.

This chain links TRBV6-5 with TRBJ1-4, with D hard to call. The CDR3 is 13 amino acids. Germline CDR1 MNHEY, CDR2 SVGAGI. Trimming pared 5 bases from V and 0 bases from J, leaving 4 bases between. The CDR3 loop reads CASSLSTNEKLFF. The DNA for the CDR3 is TGTGCCAGCAGTCTCTCAACTAATGAAAAACTGTTTTTT.

The DNA for the CDR3 is TGTGCCACCAGCCGAATGGGGCTAGCGGGAACCTCCTACAATGAGCAGTTCTTC. This sequence encodes CATSRMGLAGTSYNEQFF. The chain recombines TRBV15 with TRBJ2-1; TRBD2 matches at 9 bases. The germline V gene has CDR1 LNHNV and CDR2 YYDKDF (reference sequence). Trimming took 5 bases from V and 0 from J; bases not matched to a gene: 11. This CDR3 has 18 residues.

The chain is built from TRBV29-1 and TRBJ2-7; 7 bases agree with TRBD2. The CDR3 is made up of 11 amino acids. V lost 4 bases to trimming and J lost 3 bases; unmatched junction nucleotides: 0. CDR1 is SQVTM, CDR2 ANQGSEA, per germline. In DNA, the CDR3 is TGCAGCGTTGGGGGGGGCTACGAGCAGTACTTC. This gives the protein CSVGGGYEQYF.

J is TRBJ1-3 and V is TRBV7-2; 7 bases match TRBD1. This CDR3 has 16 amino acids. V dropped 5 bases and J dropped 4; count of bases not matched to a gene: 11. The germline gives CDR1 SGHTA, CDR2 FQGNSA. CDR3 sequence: CASSPSTGRGGNTIYF. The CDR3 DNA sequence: TGTGCCAGCAGCCCATCGACAGGGAGGGGGGGAAACACCATATATTTT.

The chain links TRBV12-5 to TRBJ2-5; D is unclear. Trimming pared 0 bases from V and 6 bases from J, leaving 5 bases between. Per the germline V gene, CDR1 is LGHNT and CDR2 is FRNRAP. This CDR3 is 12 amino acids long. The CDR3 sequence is CASGLVGKTQYF. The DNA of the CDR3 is TGTGCTAGTGGTTTGGTGGGAAAGACCCAGTACTTC.

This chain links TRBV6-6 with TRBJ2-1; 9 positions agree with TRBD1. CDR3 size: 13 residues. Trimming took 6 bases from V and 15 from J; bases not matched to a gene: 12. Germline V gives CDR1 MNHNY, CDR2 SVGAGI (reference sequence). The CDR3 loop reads CASSHVQGARGFF. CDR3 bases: TGTGCCAGCAGCCACGTACAGGGGGCGCGGGGGTTCTTC.

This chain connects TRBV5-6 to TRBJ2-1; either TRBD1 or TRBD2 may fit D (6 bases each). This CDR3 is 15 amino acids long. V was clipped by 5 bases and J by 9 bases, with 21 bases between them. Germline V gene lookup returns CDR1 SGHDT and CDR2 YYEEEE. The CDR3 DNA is TGTGCCAGCAGTCTGGAGGGGTGGTCAGGGGTTGAGCAGTTCTTC. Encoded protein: CASSLEGWSGVEQFF.

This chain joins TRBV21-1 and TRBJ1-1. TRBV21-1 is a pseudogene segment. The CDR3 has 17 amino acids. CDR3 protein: CASSKARPRRGNTEAFF. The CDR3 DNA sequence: TGTGCCAGCAGCAAAGCACGGCCACGCCGGGGGAACACTGAAGCTTTCTTT.

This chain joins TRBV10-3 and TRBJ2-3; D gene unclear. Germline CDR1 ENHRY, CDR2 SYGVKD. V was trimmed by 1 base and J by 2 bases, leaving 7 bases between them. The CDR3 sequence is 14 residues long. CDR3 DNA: TGTGCCATCAGTGAGTTCGGAGACACAGATACGCAGTATTTT. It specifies CAISEFGDTDTQYF.

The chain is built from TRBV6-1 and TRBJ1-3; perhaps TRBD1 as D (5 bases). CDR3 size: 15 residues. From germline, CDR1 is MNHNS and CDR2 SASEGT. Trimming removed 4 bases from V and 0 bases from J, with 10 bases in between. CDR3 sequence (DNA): TGTGCCAGCAGTGCTCAGGGAGCCTCTGGAAACACCATATATTTT. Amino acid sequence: CASSAQGASGNTIYF.

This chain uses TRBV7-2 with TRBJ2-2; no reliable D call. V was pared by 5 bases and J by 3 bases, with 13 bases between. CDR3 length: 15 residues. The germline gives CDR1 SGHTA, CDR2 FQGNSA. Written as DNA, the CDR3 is TGTGCCAGCAGCCCTAGGGCCGGGTACACCGGGGAGCTGTTTTTT. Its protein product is CASSPRAGYTGELFF. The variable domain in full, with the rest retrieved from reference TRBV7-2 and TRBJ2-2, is GAGVSQSPSNKVTEKGKDVELRCDPISGHTALYWYRQSLGQGLEFLIYFQGNSAPDKSGLPSDRFSAERTGGSVSTLTIQRTQQEDSAVYLCASSPRAGYTGELFFGEGSRLTVL.

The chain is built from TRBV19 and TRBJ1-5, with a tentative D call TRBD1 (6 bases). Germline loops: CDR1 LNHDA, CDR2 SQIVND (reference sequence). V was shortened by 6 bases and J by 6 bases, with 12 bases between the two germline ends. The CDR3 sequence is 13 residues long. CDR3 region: CASSENRVQPQHF. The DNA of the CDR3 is TGTGCCAGTAGCGAAAACAGGGTTCAGCCCCAGCATTTT.

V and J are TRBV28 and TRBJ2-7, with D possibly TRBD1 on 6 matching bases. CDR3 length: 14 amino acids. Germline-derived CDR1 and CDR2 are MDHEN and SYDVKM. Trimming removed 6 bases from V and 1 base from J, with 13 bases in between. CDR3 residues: CASRYRDTSYEQYF. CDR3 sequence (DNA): TGTGCCAGCAGGTACCGGGACACTTCCTACGAGCAGTACTTC.

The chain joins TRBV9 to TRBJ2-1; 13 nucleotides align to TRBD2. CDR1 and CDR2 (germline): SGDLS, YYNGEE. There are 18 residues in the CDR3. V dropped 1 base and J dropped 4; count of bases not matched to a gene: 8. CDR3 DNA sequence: TGTGCCAGCAGCGTACGAGGAGAGGGACTAGCGGGATACAATGAGCAGTTCTTC. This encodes CASSVRGEGLAGYNEQFF.

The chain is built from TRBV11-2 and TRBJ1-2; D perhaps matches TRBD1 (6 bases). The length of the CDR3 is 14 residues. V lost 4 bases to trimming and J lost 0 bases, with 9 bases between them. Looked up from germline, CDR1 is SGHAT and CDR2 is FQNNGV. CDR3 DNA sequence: TGTGCCAGCAGCTGGGGACATTCTAACTATGGCTACACCTTC. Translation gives CASSWGHSNYGYTF.

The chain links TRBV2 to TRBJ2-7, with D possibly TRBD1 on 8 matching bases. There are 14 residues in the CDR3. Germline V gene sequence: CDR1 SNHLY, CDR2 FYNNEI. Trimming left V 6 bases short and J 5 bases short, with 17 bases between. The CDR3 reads CASSGRQGTNEQYF. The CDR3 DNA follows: TGTGCCAGCAGCGGACGACAGGGGACTAACGAGCAGTACTTC.

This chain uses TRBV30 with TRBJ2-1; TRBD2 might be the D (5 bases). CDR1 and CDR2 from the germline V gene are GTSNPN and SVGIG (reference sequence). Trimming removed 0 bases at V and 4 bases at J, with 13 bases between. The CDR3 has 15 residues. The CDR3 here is CAWSVRTGVYNEQFF. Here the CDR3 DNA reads TGTGCCTGGAGTGTCCGGACTGGTGTATACAATGAGCAGTTCTTC.